This T cell receptor beta chain was captured in a study of T cells in localized non-small cell lung cancer. With respect to this clone: The antigen is undetermined.

This CDR3 is built from 17 residues. The ends lost 1 base at V and 2 bases at J; junction bases unmatched: 2. The V gene's germline CDR1 is SGHAT and CDR2 FQDESV (reference sequence). Clones were sequenced by immunoSEQ multiplex PCR, and TCRdb holds only the in-frame ones, with some missing. The sample shows roughly 72,000 clones, 85% to 90% of them seen only once. Study-level findings and limits: The study detected a median about 57 of the top 100 tumor clones in adjacent lung.

This chain joins TRBV11-1 and TRBJ2-1, with 13 positions matching TRBD2. The sequences come from peripheral blood, collected before any cancer treatment. The TCR sequence derives from a male donor at least 60 years old with stage III squamous cell lung carcinoma. Written as DNA, the CDR3 is TGTGCCAGCAGCTTAGTGGGACTAGCGGGGCCCTACAATGAGCAGTTCTTC. Translating gives CASSLVGLAGPYNEQFF.